A selection of T cell receptor beta chains follows, all from one sample in a study of graft-versus-host responses after intestinal transplantation. Here immunoSEQ multiplex PCR was the method, and the copy in TCRdb shows in-frame clones only, minus some. The sample consists of about 14,000 clones, approximately 38% of them appearing once. The sequencing here drew on alloreactive CD8+ T cells from a mixed lymphocyte reaction culture, taken before intestinal transplant. These receptors all come from a human patient who received an intestinal transplant. CDR3s include the opening cysteine and the closing phenylalanine or tryptophan. D genes are given only for firm matches. Size is stated for part of the rows, as once, few or many counts, or as a class when the clone is expanded.

cdr3_length,clone_size,j_call,v_call,d_call,cdr3_aa,cdr3_nt
11,.,TRBJ1-1,TRBV6-1,.,CATHGGLEAFF,TGTGCCACCCACGGGGGGCTGGAAGCTTTCTTT
15,few,TRBJ1-3,TRBV4-1,.,CASSQSWSTGNTIYF,TGCGCCAGCAGCCAATCCTGGAGTACTGGAAACACCATATATTTT
13,.,TRBJ1-4,TRBV7-2,.,CASSPWQGEKLFF,TGTGCCAGCAGCCCTTGGCAGGGTGAAAAACTGTTTTTT
17,few,TRBJ2-1,TRBV27,TRBD2,CASSFWTSGGVYNEQFF,TGTGCCAGCAGTTTCTGGACTAGCGGGGGGGTCTACAATGAGCAGTTCTTC
13,.,TRBJ2-7,TRBV6-1,.,CASSARSAYEQYF,TGTGCCAGCAGTGCGAGAAGCGCCTACGAGCAGTACTTC
13,few,TRBJ2-1,TRBV30,.,CAWSGAGAGEQFF,TGTGCCTGGAGTGGCGCGGGGGCTGGTGAGCAGTTCTTC
14,.,TRBJ2-1,TRBV28,TRBD2,CASRKTSMGHEQFF,TGTGCCAGCCGGAAGACTAGCATGGGCCATGAGCAGTTCTTC
14,.,TRBJ2-7,TRBV5-5,.,CASRALGGTYEQYF,TGTGCCAGCCGGGCCTTGGGCGGGACCTACGAGCAGTACTTC
13,once,TRBJ2-7,TRBV6-5,.,CASSARRPYEQYF,TGTGCCAGCAGTGCCCGGAGGCCCTACGAGCAGTACTTC
13,.,TRBJ1-2,TRBV2,.,CASRVDAVYGYTF,TGTGCCAGCAGAGTTGATGCAGTCTATGGCTACACCTTC
13,few,TRBJ1-5,TRBV12-5,.,CASGPSPSQPQHF,TGTGCTAGTGGTCCGAGCCCAAGTCAGCCCCAGCATTTT
16,.,TRBJ2-5,TRBV2,TRBD2,CASSEVSGRTQETQYF,TGTGCCAGCAGTGAAGTTAGCGGGAGGACCCAAGAGACCCAGTACTTC
17,medium-sized,TRBJ2-1,TRBV2,TRBD2,CASTGYLAGETYNEQFF,TGTGCCAGCACGGGATACCTAGCGGGGGAAACCTACAATGAGCAGTTCTTC
14,once,TRBJ2-7,TRBV27,TRBD1,CAGSAGQGGYEQYF,TGTGCCGGCAGTGCCGGACAGGGGGGGTACGAGCAGTACTTC
14,.,TRBJ2-5,TRBV28,TRBD1,CASSSRTGAETQYF,TGTGCCAGCAGTTCAAGGACAGGGGCAGAGACCCAGTACTTC
13,.,TRBJ2-7,TRBV6-5,.,CASSNRMPYEQYF,TGTGCCAGCAGTAACAGGATGCCCTACGAGCAGTACTTC
17,.,TRBJ2-3,TRBV4-1,TRBD2,CASSQDLLAGLTDTQYF,TGCGCCAGCAGCCAAGATCTCCTAGCGGGACTCACAGATACGCAGTATTTT
14,once,TRBJ1-2,TRBV6-5,TRBD1,CASSYGQGGYGYTF,TGTGCCAGCAGTTACGGACAGGGTGGCTATGGCTACACCTTC
15,.,TRBJ2-1,TRBV28,TRBD2,CASSLGTSGYYEQFF,TGTGCCAGCAGTTTAGGGACTAGCGGGTACTATGAGCAGTTCTTC
15,.,TRBJ1-1,TRBV5-6,.,CASSLAPGSNTEAFF,TGTGCCAGCAGCTTGGCCCCAGGGTCGAACACTGAAGCTTTCTTT
13,.,TRBJ2-7,TRBV6-1,.,CASSDLVAYEQYF,TGTGCCAGCAGTGATCTAGTCGCCTACGAGCAGTACTTC
17,few,TRBJ2-7,TRBV27,TRBD1,CASSLSGQGPSSYEQYF,TGTGCCAGCAGTTTATCGGGACAGGGTCCGAGCTCCTACGAGCAGTACTTC
17,.,TRBJ2-5,TRBV4-3,.,CASSQVEGVRGQETQYF,TGCGCCAGCAGCCAAGTCGAGGGGGTAAGAGGGCAAGAGACCCAGTACTTC
14,.,TRBJ2-3,TRBV2,TRBD2,CAWAGGWDTDTQYF,TGTGCCTGGGCGGGAGGATGGGACACAGATACGCAGTATTTT
14,.,TRBJ2-7,TRBV6-5,.,CASSYRSLGYEQYF,TGTGCCAGCAGTTATCGGTCCCTAGGCTACGAGCAGTACTTC
16,.,TRBJ1-1,TRBV5-1,.,CASSLRSGDMNTEAFF,TGCGCCAGCAGCCTCAGGTCCGGGGATATGAACACTGAAGCTTTCTTT
15,medium-sized,TRBJ1-4,TRBV2,.,CASSLPTGGDEKLFF,TGTGCCAGCAGTCTCCCAACGGGAGGAGATGAAAAACTGTTTTTT
15,.,TRBJ1-5,TRBV4-1,.,CASKPRDISNQPQHF,TGCGCCAGCAAGCCACGGGACATTAGCAATCAGCCCCAGCATTTT
16,few,TRBJ1-1,TRBV5-1,TRBD1,CASRGVQGARNTEAFF,TGCGCCAGCAGGGGTGTACAGGGGGCGCGGAACACTGAAGCTTTCTTT
17,.,TRBJ1-3,TRBV7-9,.,CASSTTAEGPFRNTIYF,TGTGCCAGCAGCACAACGGCGGAGGGACCGTTTAGAAACACCATATATTTT
15,.,TRBJ2-5,TRBV11-2,.,CASSLGVGAGETQYF,TGTGCCAGCAGCTTAGGTGTGGGGGCCGGGGAGACCCAGTACTTC
15,.,TRBJ1-2,TRBV6-1,.,CASRRGRRTNYGYTF,TGTGCCAGCAGGCGCGGGAGGAGAACTAACTATGGCTACACCTTC
15,.,TRBJ2-1,TRBV28,.,CASSWPQIPANEQFF,TGTGCCAGCAGTTGGCCACAGATACCGGCCAATGAGCAGTTCTTC
17,few,TRBJ2-2,TRBV30,TRBD2,CAWRGREGYTNTGELFF,TGTGCCTGGAGAGGACGGGAGGGGTACACGAACACCGGGGAGCTGTTTTTT
14,few,TRBJ1-2,TRBV4-1,TRBD1,CASSQETGGYGYTF,TGCGCCAGCAGCCAAGAAACAGGGGGCTATGGCTACACCTTC
17,once,TRBJ1-5,TRBV12-2,.,CASRLGEGAKSNQPQHF,TGTGCAAGTCGCTTGGGAGAGGGGGCAAAGAGCAATCAGCCCCAGCATTTT
14,.,TRBJ2-1,TRBV19,.,CASSWAGVYNEQFF,TGTGCCAGTAGTTGGGCAGGGGTCTACAATGAGCAGTTCTTC
15,few,TRBJ1-1,TRBV28,.,CASSLFTGLLSPAFF,TGTGCCAGCAGTTTATTTACAGGCCTCCTGAGTCCAGCTTTCTTT
12,few,TRBJ2-3,TRBV9,.,CASRGDSSSQYF,TGTGCCAGCAGGGGGGACTCTTCATCGCAGTATTTT
14,few,TRBJ2-1,TRBV10-2,.,CASSESPPGNEQFF,TGCGCCAGCAGTGAGTCGCCCCCAGGTAATGAGCAGTTCTTC
19,few,TRBJ2-1,TRBV28,TRBD2,CASSPSGADYYSSYNEQFF,TGTGCCAGCAGCCCGAGCGGGGCTGACTATTATAGCTCCTACAATGAGCAGTTCTTC
14,.,TRBJ2-5,TRBV11-2,.,CASSLEAGQETQYF,TGTGCCAGCAGCTTAGAGGCAGGTCAAGAGACCCAGTACTTC
15,.,TRBJ2-7,TRBV5-5,.,CASSPPLVGGNEQYF,TGTGCCAGCAGCCCCCCATTAGTCGGGGGAAACGAGCAGTACTTC
13,few,TRBJ1-5,TRBV7-2,.,CASSFPGDQPQHF,TGTGCCAGCAGCTTTCCAGGGGATCAGCCCCAGCATTTT
14,.,TRBJ2-7,TRBV5-5,.,CASSLDLSSYEQYF,TGTGCCAGCAGCTTGGACTTAAGCTCCTACGAGCAGTACTTC
17,.,TRBJ2-1,TRBV2,TRBD2,CASSTSGSTITYNEQFF,TGTGCCAGCAGTACCAGCGGGAGCACAATAACCTACAATGAGCAGTTCTTC
15,.,TRBJ2-1,TRBV4-2,TRBD1,CASSQGTGGYNEQFF,TGTGCCAGCAGCCAAGGGACAGGGGGCTACAATGAGCAGTTCTTC
15,once,TRBJ2-1,TRBV5-1,TRBD1,CASSQTGSGINEQFF,TGCGCCAGCAGCCAGACAGGGTCCGGAATCAATGAGCAGTTCTTC
15,.,TRBJ2-6,TRBV7-6,.,CASSSPEVGANVLTF,TGTGCCAGCAGCTCCCCGGAGGTTGGGGCCAACGTCCTGACTTTC
16,large,TRBJ2-7,TRBV29-1,.,CSVELAVDGSSYEQYF,TGCAGCGTTGAATTGGCGGTTGATGGGAGCTCCTACGAGCAGTACTTC